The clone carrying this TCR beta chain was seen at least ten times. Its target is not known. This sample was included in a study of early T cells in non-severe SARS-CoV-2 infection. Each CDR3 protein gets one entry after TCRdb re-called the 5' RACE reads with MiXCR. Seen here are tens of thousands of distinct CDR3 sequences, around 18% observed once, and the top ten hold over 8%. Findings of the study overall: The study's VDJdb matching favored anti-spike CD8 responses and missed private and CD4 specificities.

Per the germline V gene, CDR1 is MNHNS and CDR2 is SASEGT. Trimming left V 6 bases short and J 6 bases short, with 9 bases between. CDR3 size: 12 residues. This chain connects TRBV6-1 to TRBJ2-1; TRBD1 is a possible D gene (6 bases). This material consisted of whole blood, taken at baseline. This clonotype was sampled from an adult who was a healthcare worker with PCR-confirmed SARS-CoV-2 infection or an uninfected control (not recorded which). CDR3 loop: CASSQQGNEQFF. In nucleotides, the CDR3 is TGTGCCAGCAGCCAACAGGGCAATGAGCAGTTCTTC.